This TCR beta chain was sequenced during a study of T cell responses to AZD1222 COVID-19 vaccine (TCRdb year 2021). Notes on the research overall: Because spike-specific TCR depth and breadth did not differ between the two schedules, AZD1222 recipients who got a second dose at roughly 4 weeks were pooled with those who got a second dose at roughly 12 weeks. A total of under 250 trial participants underwent TCR sequencing, of whom around 210 had received two doses of AZD1222 and some 26 had received two doses of the MenACWY control vaccine. Trial participants were enrolled by age into 18-55, 56-69 and 70-plus year subgroups, with about 150, 27 and 61 TCR-sequenced participants respectively.

Unmatched junction bases come to 5, with V trimmed by 1 base and J by 0 bases. Spanning cysteine to phenylalanine, the CDR3 consists of 17 amino acids. CDR3 DNA only is kept here, 51 bases in frame from base 1. For CDR1 and CDR2, the germline V gene (reference sequence) lists LGHDT and YNNKEL. In regard to this clone: There is no known antigen for this receptor. No base quality information exists; no much larger clone differs at one position.

In light of the paper, this sample's time point label describes: baseline before first vaccination. Samples from vaccinated people were obtained from the UK trials COV001 and COV002, which included a single-blind randomized controlled phase 2/3 trial of AZD1222 (ChAdOx1 nCoV-19) in healthy adults. For TCRbeta chain sequencing, PBMC samples were collected from trial participants at day 0 and at day 28 after the second dose. The CDR3 regions of human TCRbeta chains were analyzed by immunosequencing. As for how the authors treated the data: TCRs in the repertoires were compared against a reference library of SARS-CoV-2-specific TCRs that had been generated with the MIRA antigen-specificity platform. Breadth was defined as the fraction of unique TCRs that were SARS-CoV-2-associated, and depth was defined as the fraction of total T cells that were SARS-CoV-2-associated. Using the MIRA data, each spike-specific TCR was mapped to the spike region that the TCR reacts to and placed in a CD4 or CD8 class. Log10-transformed breadth and depth values were compared by one-way ANOVA with Sidak's multiple comparisons tests. TCRdb took this table from immuneACCESS and kept in-frame rearrangements with V and J called. Such tables lack part of the clones; where checked against another copy, unresolved V genes explain under half of the gap, and the rest is unexplained. V and J calls and clone size follow that table, whereas D and trimming were derived from the DNA. The table for this sample lists 74,000 or so clones; 85% of them were counted only once. The ten largest account for about 13% of the sample.

The investigation overall reported the following: CD4 TCRs associated with the vaccine covered the entire spike protein, and the dominant responses were in regions 160-218 and 743-854. Because no day 14 peak-response samples were available, repertoires were characterized only after the peak T cell response. Participants were mostly white British, with more females than males. The authors suggested clonal diversity may have been underestimated. Reportedly, almost half of the unique spike-specific TCRs recognized epitopes lying outside the regions that are mutated in the B.1.351 and B.1.1.7 variants. In the small 56-69-year group, the increase in depth fell short of significance, most likely because of low power. After two AZD1222 doses, both the breadth and the depth of spike-specific TCRs were significantly higher than at day 0 and than in MenACWY recipients. Conclusions about previously exposed vaccinees are limited because only a handful of AZD1222 recipients were SARS-CoV-2 seropositive at baseline.

The TCR was taken from an adult in good health. Sequenced here: peripheral blood, sampled on day 0 of AZD1222 vaccination. Recombination joined TRBV3-1 (or the pseudogene TRBV3-2) with TRBJ2-1, with 8 middle bases fitting TRBD2. The CDR3: CASSQAGLASSYNEQFF. In nucleotides, the sequence is TGTGCCAGCAGCCAAGCAGGACTAGCAAGCTCCTACAATGAGCAGTTCTTC.